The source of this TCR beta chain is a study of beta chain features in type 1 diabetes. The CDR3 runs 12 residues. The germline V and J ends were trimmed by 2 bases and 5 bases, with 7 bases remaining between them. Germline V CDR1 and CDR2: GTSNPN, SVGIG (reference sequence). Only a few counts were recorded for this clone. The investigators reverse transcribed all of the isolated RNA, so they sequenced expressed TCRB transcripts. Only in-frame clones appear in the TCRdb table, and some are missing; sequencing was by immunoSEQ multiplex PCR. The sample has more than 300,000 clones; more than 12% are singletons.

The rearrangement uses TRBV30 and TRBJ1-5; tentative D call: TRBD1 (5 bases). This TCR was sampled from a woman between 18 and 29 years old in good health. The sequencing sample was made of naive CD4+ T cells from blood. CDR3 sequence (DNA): TGTGCCTGGAGTCAAGGGGATCAGCCCCAGCATTTT. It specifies CAWSQGDQPQHF.